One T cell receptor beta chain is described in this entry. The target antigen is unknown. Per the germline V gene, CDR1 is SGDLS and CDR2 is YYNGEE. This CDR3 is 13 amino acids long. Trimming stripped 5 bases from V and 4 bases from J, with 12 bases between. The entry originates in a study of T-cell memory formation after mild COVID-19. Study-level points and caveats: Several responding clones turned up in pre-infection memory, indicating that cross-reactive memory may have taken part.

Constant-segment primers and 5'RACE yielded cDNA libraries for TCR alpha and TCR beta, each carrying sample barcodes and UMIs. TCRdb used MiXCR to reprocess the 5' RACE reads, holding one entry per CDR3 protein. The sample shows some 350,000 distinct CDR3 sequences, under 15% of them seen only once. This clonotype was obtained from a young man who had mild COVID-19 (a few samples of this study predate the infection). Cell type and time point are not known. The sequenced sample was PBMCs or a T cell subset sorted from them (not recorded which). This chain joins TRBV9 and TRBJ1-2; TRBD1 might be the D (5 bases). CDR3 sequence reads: CASSPAGSYGYTF. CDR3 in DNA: TGTGCCAGCAGTCCCGCAGGGTCCTATGGCTACACCTTC.